This T cell receptor (beta chain) was captured by sequencing in a study of blood T cell repertoires in COVID-19. Looking at the study overall: The cDNA or gDNA used as material had been derived from T cells, B-cell-depleted T cells, or PBMCs.

Authors' analysis steps: It was from reference gene primer amplification that nucleated cell counts were estimated. Using immunoSEQ multiplex PCR, the repertoire was profiled, and TCRdb retains in-frame clones only, with some absent. V and J calls and clone size are copied from that table; D and trimming were computed from the DNA. The data hold some 200,000 clones, with roughly 85% observed a single time. From germline, CDR1 is LGHDT and CDR2 YNNKEL (reference sequence). CDR3 length: 13 amino acids. V shed 2 bases and J shed 7 bases, with 11 bases lying between them. The Seattle patients joined while their infection was active and were tracked longitudinally afterward.

Input material: peripheral blood. The gene calls are TRBV3-1 (or the pseudogene TRBV3-2) and TRBJ1-1, with D perhaps matching TRBD1 (5 bases). The TCR was taken from a woman in her 70s with COVID-19, enrolled during active disease. CDR3 amino acids: CASSQYRQGEAFF. CDR3 bases: TGTGCCAGCAGCCAATACAGGCAGGGTGAAGCTTTCTTT.